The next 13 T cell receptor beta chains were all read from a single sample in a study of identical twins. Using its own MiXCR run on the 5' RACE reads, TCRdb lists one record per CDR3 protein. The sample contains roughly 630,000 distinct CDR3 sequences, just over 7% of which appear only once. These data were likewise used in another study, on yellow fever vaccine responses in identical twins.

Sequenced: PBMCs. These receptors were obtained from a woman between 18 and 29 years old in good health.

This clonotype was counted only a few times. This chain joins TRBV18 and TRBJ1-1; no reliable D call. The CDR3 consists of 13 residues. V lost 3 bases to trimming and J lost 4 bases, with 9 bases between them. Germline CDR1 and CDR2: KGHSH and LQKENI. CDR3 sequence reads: CASSPFLGTEAFF. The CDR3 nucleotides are TGTGCCAGCTCACCCTTCTTGGGCACTGAAGCTTTCTTT.

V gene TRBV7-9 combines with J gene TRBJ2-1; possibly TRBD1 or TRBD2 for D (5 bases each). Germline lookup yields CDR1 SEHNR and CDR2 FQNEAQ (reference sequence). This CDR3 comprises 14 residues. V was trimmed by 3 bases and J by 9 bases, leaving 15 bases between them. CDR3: CASSLGERYSEQFF. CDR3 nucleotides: TGTGCCAGCAGCTTGGGGGAGAGGTATAGTGAGCAGTTCTTC.

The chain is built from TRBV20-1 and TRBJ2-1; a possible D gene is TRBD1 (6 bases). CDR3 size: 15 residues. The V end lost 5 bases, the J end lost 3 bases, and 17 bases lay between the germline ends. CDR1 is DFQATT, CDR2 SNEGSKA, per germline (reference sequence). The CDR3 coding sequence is TGCAGTGCTGCCCACAGGGCCCGGGGCTACAATGAGCAGTTCTTC. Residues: CSAAHRARGYNEQFF.

The CDR3 region is CASSPLNGGAPDTQYF. CDR3 coding DNA: TGCGCCAGCAGCCCCTTAAATGGGGGGGCCCCAGATACGCAGTATTTT. This chain links TRBV5-1 with TRBJ2-3; D might be TRBD2 (7 bases). The ends were cut back, 4 bases at V and 4 bases at J, with 19 bases in the middle. Germline lookup yields CDR1 SGHRS and CDR2 YFSETQ. The CDR3 length is 16 residues.

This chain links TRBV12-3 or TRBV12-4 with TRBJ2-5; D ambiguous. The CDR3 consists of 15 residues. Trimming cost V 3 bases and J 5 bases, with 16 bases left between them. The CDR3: CASSLLPHLGETQYF. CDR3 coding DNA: TGTGCCAGCAGTTTGTTGCCACACCTTGGCGAGACCCAGTACTTC.

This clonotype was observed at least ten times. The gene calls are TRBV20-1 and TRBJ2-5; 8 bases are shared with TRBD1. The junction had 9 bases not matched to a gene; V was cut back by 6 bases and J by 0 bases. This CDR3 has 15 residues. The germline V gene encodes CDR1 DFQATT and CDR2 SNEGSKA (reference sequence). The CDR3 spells CSANRGNPYQETQYF. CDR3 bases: TGCAGTGCCAACAGGGGGAACCCGTACCAAGAGACCCAGTACTTC.

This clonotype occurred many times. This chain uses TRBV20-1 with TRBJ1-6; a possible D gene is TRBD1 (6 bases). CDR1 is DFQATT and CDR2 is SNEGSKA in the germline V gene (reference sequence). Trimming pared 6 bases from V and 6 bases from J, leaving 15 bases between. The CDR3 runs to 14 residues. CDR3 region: CSAEARGVNSPLHF. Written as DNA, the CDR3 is TGCAGTGCCGAGGCCAGGGGAGTTAATTCACCCCTCCACTTT.

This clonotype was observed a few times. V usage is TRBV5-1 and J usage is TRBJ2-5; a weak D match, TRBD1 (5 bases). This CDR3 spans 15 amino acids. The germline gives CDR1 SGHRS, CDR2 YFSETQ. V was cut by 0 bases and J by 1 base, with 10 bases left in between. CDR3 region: CASSLGGRVQETQYF. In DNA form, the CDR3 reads TGCGCCAGCAGCTTGGGGGGCAGGGTCCAAGAGACCCAGTACTTC.

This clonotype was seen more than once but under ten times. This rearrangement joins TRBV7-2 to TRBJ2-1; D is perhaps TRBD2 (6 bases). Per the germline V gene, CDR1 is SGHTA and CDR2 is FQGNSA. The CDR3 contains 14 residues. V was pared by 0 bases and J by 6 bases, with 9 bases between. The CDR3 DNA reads TGTGCCAGCAGCTTAGCACTAGCTGCCAATGAGCAGTTCTTC. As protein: CASSLALAANEQFF.

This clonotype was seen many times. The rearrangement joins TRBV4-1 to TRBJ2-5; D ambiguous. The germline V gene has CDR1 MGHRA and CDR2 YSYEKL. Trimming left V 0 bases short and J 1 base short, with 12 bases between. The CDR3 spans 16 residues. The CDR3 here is CASSQEWLRPQETQYF. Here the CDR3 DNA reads TGCGCCAGCAGCCAAGAGTGGCTGCGTCCCCAAGAGACCCAGTACTTC.

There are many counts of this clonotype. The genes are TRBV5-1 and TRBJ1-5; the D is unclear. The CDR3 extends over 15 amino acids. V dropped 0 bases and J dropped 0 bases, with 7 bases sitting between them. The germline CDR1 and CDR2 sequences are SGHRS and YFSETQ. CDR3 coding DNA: TGCGCCAGCAGCTTGGGCGGGGTTAGCAATCAGCCCCAGCATTTT. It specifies CASSLGGVSNQPQHF.

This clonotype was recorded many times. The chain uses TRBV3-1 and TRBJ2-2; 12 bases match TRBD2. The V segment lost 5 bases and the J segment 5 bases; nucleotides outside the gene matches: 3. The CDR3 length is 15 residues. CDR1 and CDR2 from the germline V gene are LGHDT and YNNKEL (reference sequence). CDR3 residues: CASSALAGGTGELFF. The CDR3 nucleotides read TGTGCCAGCAGCGCCCTAGCGGGGGGGACCGGGGAGCTGTTTTTT.

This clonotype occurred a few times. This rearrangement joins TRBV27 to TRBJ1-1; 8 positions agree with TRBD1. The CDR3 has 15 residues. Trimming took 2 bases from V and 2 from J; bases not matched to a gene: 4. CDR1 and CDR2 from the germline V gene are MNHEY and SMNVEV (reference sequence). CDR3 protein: CASSLISGGNTEAFF. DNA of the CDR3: TGTGCCAGCAGTTTAATCTCAGGGGGCAACACTGAAGCTTTCTTT.